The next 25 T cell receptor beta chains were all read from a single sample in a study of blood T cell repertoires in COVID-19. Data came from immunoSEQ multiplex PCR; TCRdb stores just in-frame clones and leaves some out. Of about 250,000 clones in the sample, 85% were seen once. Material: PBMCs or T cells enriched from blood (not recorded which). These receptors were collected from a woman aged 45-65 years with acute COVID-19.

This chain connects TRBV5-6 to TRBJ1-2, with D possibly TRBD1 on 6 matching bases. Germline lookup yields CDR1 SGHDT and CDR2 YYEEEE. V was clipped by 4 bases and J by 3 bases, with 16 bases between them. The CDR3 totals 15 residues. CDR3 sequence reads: CASSGGTGRYYGYTF. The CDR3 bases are TGTGCCAGCAGCGGGGGCACCGGACGGTACTATGGCTACACCTTC.

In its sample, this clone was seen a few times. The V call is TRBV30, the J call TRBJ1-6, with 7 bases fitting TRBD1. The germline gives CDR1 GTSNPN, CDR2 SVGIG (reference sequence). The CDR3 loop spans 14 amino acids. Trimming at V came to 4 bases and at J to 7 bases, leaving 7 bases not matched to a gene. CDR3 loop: CAWTGGVGNSPLHF. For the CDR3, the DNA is TGTGCCTGGACAGGGGGTGTGGGCAATTCACCCCTCCACTTT.

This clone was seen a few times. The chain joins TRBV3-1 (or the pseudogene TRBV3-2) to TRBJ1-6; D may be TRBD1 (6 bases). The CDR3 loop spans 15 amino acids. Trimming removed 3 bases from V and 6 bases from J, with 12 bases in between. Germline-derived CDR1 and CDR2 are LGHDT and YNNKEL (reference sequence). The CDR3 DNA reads TGTGCCAGCAGCCAGGCTGGGACACCTAATTCACCCCTCCACTTT. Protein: CASSQAGTPNSPLHF.

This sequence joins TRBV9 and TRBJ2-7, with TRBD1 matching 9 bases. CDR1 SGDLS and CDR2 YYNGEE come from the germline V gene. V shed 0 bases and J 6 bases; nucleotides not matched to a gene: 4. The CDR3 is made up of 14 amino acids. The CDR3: CASSVGDRVGEQYF. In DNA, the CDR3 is TGTGCCAGCAGCGTAGGGGACAGGGTGGGCGAGCAGTACTTC.

The CDR3: CASSSRLAGGLRQETQYF. The CDR3 DNA reads TGTGCCAGCAGCTCCAGACTAGCGGGGGGGCTAAGGCAAGAGACCCAGTACTTC. The chain is built from TRBV9 and TRBJ2-5, with 14 bases aligning to TRBD2. Germline CDR1 reads SGDLS; CDR2 reads YYNGEE. The CDR3 consists of 18 residues. After removal of 4 bases from V and 2 bases from J, the junction contained 10 bases not matched to a gene.

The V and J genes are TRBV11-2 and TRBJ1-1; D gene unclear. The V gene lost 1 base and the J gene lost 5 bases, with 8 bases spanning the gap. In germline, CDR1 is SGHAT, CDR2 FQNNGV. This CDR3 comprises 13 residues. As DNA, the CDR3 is TGTGCCAGCAGCTTAGGCACAGAGACTGAAGCTTTCTTT. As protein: CASSLGTETEAFF.

The CDR3 here is CASSGRQLLYGYTF. CDR3 sequence (DNA): TGTGCCAGCAGCGGTAGACAGCTTCTCTATGGCTACACCTTC. The chain employs TRBV6-5 and TRBJ1-2; D perhaps matches TRBD1 (5 bases). Trimming stripped 6 bases from V and 4 bases from J, with 15 bases between. Germline V CDR1 and CDR2: MNHEY, SVGAGI. This CDR3 is 14 amino acids long.

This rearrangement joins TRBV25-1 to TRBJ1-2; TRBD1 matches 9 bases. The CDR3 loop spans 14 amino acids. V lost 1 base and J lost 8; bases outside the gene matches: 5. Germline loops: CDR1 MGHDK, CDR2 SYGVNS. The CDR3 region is CASSEWGQGYGYTF. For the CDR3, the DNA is TGTGCCAGCAGTGAATGGGGACAGGGATACGGCTACACCTTC.

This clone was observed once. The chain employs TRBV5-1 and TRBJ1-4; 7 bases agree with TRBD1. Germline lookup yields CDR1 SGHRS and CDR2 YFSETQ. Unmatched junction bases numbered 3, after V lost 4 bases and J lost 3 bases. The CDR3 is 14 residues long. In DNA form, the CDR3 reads TGCGCCAGCAGCCGACAGGGTTCTAATGAAAAACTGTTTTTT. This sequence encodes CASSRQGSNEKLFF.

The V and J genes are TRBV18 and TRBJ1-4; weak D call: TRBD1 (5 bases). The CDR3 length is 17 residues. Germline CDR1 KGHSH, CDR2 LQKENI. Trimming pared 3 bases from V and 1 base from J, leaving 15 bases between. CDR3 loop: CASSPDFPGITNEKLFF. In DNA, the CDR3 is TGTGCCAGCTCACCCGACTTCCCAGGGATAACTAATGAAAAACTGTTTTTT.

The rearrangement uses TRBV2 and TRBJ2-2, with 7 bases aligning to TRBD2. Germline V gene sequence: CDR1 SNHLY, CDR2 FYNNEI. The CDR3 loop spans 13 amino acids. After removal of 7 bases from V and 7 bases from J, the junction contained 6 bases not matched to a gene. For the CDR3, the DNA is TGTGCCAGCACGCGGGGGTGGGTCGGGGAGCTGTTTTTT. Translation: CASTRGWVGELFF.

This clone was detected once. The CDR3 DNA follows: TGTGCTAGTGGTTTGGAAGCGAACACTGAAGCTTTCTTT. It specifies CASGLEANTEAFF. The chain couples TRBV12-5 to TRBJ1-1; D remains ambiguous. The CDR3 length is 13 residues. Trimming stripped 1 base from V and 1 base from J, with 4 bases between. Germline-derived CDR1 and CDR2 are LGHNT and FRNRAP. The full variable domain, in which reference TRBV12-5 and TRBJ1-1 provide the parts outside the CDR3, is DARVTQTPRHKVTEMGQEVTMRCQPILGHNTVFWYRQTMMQGLELLAYFRNRAPLDDSGMPKDRFSAEMPDATLATLKIQPSEPRDSAVYFCASGLEANTEAFFGQGTRLTVV.

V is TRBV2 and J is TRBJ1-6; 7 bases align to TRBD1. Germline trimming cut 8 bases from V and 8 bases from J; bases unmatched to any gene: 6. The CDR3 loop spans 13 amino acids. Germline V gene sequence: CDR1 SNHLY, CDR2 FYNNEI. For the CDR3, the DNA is TGTGCCAGCCAGGACAGGAGTGATTCACCCCTCCACTTT. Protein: CASQDRSDSPLHF.

The CDR3 region is CASSLVMGGSREQYF. As DNA, the CDR3 is TGTGCCAGCAGCTTGGTGATGGGTGGGAGTCGCGAGCAGTACTTC. The chain combines TRBV5-4 with TRBJ2-7, with a weak D call TRBD2 (5 bases). V dropped 0 bases and J dropped 6 bases, with 16 bases sitting between them. The V gene's germline CDR1 is SGHNT and CDR2 YYREEE (reference sequence). The CDR3 consists of 15 residues.

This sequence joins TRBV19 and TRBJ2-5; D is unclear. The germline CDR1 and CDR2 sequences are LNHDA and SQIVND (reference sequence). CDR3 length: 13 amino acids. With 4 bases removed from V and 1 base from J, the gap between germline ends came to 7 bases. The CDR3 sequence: CASSKQIQETQYF. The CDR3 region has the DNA TGTGCCAGTAGTAAACAGATCCAAGAGACCCAGTACTTC.

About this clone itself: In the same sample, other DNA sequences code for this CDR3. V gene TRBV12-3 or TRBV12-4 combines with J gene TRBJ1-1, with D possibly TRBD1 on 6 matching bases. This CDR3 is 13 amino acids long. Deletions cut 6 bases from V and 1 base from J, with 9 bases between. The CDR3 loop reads CASSSTGNTEAFF. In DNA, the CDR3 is TGTGCCAGCAGCTCGACAGGGAACACTGAAGCTTTCTTT.

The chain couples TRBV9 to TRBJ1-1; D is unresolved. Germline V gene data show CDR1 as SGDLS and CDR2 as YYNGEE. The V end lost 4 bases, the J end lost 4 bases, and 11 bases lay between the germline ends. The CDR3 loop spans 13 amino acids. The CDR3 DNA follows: TGTGCCAGCAGCCGGGAAGGTAGCACTGAAGCTTTCTTT. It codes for CASSREGSTEAFF.

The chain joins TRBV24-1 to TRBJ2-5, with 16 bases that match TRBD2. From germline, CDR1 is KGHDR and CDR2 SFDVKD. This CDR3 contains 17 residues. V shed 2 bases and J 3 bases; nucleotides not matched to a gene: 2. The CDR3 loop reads CATSDSGTSGGEETQYF. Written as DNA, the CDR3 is TGTGCCACCAGTGATTCCGGGACTAGCGGGGGGGAAGAGACCCAGTACTTC.

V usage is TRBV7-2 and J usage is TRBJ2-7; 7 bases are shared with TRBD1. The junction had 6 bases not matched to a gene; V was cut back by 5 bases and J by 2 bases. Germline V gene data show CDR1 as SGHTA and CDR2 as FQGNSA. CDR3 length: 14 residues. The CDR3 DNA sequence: TGTGCCAGCAGCGGAAGACAGGGTCCCTACGAGCAGTACTTC. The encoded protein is CASSGRQGPYEQYF. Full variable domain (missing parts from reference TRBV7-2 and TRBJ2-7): GAGVSQSPSNKVTEKGKDVELRCDPISGHTALYWYRQSLGQGLEFLIYFQGNSAPDKSGLPSDRFSAERTGGSVSTLTIQRTQQEDSAVYLCASSGRQGPYEQYFGPGTRLTVT.

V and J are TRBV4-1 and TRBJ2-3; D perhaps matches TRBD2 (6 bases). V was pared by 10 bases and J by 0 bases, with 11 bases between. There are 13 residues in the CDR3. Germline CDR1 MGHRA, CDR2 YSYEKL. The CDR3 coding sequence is TGCGCCACTGGGGGGTTAAGCACAGATACGCAGTATTTT. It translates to CATGGLSTDTQYF.

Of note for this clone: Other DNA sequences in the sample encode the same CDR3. CDR3: CAWSVQGETQYF. CDR3 sequence (DNA): TGTGCCTGGAGTGTACAGGGGGAGACCCAGTACTTC. The gene calls are TRBV30 and TRBJ2-5, with 7 bases that match TRBD1. Germline V gene lookup returns CDR1 GTSNPN and CDR2 SVGIG (reference sequence). The trim removed 0 bases at V and 5 bases at J, leaving 0 bases unmatched. CDR3 length: 12 amino acids.

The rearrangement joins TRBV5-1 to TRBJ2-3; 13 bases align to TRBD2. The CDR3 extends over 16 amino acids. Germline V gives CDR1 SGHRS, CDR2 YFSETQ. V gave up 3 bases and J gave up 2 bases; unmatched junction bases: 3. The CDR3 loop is CASSSGLAGVTDTQYF. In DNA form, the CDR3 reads TGCGCCAGCAGCTCCGGACTAGCGGGGGTCACAGATACGCAGTATTTT. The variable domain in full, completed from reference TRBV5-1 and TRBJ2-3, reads KAGVTQTPRYLIKTRGQQVTLSCSPISGHRSVSWYQQTPGQGLQFLFEYFSETQRNKGNFPGRFSGRQFSNSRSEMNVSTLELGDSALYLCASSSGLAGVTDTQYFGPGTRLTVL.

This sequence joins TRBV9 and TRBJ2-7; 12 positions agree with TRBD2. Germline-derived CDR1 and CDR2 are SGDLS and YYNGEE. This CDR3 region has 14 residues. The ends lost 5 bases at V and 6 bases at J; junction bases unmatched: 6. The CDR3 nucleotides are TGTGCCAGCAGTTGGACTAGCGGGGATGGCGAGCAGTACTTC. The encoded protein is CASSWTSGDGEQYF.

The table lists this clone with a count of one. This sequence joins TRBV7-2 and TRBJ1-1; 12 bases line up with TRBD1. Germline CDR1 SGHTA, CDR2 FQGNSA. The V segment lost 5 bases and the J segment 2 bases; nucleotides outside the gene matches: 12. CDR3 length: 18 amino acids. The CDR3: CASSPSGTGGYYNTEAFF. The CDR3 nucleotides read TGTGCCAGCAGCCCCTCGGGGACAGGGGGCTACTATAACACTGAAGCTTTCTTT.

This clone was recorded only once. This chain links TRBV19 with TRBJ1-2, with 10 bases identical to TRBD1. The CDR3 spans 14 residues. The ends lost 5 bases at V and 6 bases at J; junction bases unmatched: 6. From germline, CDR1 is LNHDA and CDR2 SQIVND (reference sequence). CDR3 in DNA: TGTGCCAGTAGTCTGACAGGGGGCCACGATGGCTACACCTTC. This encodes CASSLTGGHDGYTF.